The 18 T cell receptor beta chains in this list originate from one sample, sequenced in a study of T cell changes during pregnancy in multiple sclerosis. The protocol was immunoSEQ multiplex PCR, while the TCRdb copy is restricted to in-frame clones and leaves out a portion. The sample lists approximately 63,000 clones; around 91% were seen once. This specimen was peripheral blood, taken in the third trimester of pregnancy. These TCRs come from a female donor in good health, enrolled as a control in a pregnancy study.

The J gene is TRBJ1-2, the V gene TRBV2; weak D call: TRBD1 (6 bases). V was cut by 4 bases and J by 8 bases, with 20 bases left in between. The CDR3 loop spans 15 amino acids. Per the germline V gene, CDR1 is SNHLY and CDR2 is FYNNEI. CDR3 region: CASSANDLTGYGYTF. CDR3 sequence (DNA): TGTGCCAGCAGTGCGAACGACTTAACAGGGTACGGCTACACCTTC.

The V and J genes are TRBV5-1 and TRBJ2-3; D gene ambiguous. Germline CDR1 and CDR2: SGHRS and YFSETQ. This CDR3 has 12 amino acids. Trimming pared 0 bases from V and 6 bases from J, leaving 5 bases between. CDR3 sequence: CASSLGGDTQYF. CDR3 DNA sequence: TGCGCCAGCAGCTTGGGAGGTGATACGCAGTATTTT.

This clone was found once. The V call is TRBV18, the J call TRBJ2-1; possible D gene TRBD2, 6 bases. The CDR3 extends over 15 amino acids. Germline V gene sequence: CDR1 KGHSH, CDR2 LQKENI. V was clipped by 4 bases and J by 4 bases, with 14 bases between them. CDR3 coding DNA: TGTGCCAGCTCACTTGGGGACTCCCATTACAATGAGCAGTTCTTC. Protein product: CASSLGDSHYNEQFF.

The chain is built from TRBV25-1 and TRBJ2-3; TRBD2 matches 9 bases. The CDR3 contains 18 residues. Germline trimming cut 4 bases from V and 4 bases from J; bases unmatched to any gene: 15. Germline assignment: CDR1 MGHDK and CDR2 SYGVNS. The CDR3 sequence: CASSASGVSLPKADTQYF. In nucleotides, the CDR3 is TGTGCCAGCAGTGCTAGCGGGGTATCTTTACCCAAGGCAGATACGCAGTATTTT.

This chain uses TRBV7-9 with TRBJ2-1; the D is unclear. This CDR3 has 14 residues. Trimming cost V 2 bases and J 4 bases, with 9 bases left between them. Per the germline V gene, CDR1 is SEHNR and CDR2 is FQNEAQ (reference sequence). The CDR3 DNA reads TGTGCCAGCAGCTTATTCGAGCCTTACAATGAGCAGTTCTTC. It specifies CASSLFEPYNEQFF.

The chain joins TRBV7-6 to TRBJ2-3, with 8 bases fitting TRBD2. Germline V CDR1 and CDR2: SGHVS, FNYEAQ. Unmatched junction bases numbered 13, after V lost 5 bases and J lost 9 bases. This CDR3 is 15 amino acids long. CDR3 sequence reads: CASSPLRGASQTQYF. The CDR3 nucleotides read TGTGCCAGCAGCCCTTTGCGGGGGGCGTCGCAAACGCAGTATTTT.

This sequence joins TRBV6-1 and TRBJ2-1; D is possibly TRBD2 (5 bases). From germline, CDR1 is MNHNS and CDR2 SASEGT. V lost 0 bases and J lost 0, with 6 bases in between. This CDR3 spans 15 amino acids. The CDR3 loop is CASSEAAGSYNEQFF. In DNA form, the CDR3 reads TGTGCCAGCAGTGAAGCGGCGGGCTCCTACAATGAGCAGTTCTTC.

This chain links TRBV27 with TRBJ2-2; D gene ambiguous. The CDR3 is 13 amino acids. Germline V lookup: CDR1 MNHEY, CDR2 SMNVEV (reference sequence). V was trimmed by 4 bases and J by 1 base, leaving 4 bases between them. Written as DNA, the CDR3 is TGTGCCAGCAGTTCAGTGAACACCGGGGAGCTGTTTTTT. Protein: CASSSVNTGELFF.

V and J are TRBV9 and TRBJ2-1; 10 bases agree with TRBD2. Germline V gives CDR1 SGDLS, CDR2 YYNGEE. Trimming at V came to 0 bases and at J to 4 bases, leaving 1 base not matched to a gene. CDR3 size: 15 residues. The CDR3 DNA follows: TGTGCCAGCAGCGTAGGGACTAGCGGATACAATGAGCAGTTCTTC. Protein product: CASSVGTSGYNEQFF.

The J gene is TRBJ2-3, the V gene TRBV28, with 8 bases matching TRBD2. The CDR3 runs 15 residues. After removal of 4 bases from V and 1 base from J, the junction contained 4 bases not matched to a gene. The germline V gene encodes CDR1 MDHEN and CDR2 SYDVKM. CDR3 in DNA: TGTGCCAGCAGTTCCCCGGGAGGGGGCACAGATACGCAGTATTTT. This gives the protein CASSSPGGGTDTQYF. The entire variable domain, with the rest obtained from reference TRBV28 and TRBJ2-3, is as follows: DVKVTQSSRYLVKRTGEKVFLECVQDMDHENMFWYRQDPGLGLRLIYFSYDVKMKEKGDIPEGYSVSREKKERFSLILESASTNQTSMYLCASSSPGGGTDTQYFGPGTRLTVL.

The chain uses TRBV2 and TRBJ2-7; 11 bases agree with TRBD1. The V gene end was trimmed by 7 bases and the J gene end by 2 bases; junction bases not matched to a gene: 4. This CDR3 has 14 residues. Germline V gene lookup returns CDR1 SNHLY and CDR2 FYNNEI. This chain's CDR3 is CASIPGQGAYEQYF. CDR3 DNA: TGTGCCAGCATTCCGGGACAGGGGGCCTACGAGCAGTACTTC.

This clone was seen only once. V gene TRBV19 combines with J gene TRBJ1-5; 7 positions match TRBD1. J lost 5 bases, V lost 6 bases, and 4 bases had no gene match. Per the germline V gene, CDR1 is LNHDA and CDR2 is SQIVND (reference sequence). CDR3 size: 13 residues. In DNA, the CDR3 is TGTGCCAGTAGGGGGGACAGTTATCAGCCCCAGCATTTT. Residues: CASRGDSYQPQHF.

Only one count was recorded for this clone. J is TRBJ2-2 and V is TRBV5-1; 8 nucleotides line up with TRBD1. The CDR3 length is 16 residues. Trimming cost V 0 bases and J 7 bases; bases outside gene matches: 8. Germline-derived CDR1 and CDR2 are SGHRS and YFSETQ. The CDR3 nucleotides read TGCGCCAGCAGCTTGGTTCAGGGGGCGAATGGCGGGGAGCTGTTTTTT. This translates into CASSLVQGANGGELFF.

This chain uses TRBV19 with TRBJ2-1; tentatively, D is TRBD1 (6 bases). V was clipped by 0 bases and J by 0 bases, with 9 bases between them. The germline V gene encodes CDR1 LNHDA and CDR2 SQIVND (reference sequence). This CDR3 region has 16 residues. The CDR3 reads CASSIEGGPSYNEQFF. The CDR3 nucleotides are TGTGCCAGTAGTATAGAAGGGGGTCCCTCCTACAATGAGCAGTTCTTC.

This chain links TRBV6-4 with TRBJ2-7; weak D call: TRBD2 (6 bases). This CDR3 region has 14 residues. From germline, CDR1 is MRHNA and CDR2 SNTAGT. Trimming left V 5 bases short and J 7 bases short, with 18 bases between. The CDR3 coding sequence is TGTGCCAGCAGTCCCGCCCCGGGAGATCGGGAGCAGTACTTC. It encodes CASSPAPGDREQYF.

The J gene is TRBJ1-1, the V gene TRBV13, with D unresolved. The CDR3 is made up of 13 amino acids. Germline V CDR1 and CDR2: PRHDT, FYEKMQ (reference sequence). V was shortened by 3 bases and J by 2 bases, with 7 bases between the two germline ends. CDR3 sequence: CASSFDTNTEAFF. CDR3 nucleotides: TGTGCCAGCAGCTTTGATACTAACACTGAAGCTTTCTTT.

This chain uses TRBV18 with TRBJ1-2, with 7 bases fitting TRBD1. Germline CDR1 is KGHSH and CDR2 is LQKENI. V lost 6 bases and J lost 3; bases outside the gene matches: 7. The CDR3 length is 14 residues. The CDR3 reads CASSGATGDYGYTF. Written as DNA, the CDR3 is TGTGCCAGCTCTGGGGCCACAGGGGACTATGGCTACACCTTC.

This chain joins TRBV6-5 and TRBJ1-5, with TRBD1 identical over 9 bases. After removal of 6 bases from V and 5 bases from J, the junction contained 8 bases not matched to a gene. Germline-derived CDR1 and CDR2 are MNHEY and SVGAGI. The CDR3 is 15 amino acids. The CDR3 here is CASRKQGAWDQPQHF. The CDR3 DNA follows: TGTGCCAGCAGAAAACAGGGGGCGTGGGATCAGCCCCAGCATTTT.